Given below is one T cell receptor beta chain in context. Its antigen is unidentified. There were likely unrecorded immune exposures, though donors were nominally healthy when sampled. This record comes from a study of cytomegalovirus exposure and HLA in healthy donors. Study-level results: Sequencing artifact likely explains a cluster of highly shared sequence variants. It was shown in a later analysis that HLA-associated TCR beta chains were more clonally expanded than other, equally common chains. It was only CMV serostatus that was available as immune exposure information.

The CDR3 sequence is 16 residues long. Losses at the gene ends were 5 bases for V and 5 bases for J; bases not matched to a gene: 12. Germline values: CDR1 SNHLY, CDR2 FYNNEI. In the PCR, 60 Vbeta and 13 Jbeta primers were used. Repertoires were generated with immunoSEQ multiplex PCR, while TCRdb's copy carries only in-frame clones and drops some. The repertoire holds 150,000 to 200,000 clones, 77% seen once, with 1.6% in the top ten. V gene TRBV2 combines with J gene TRBJ2-5; the match to TRBD2 covers 9 bases. This receptor was taken from a woman younger than 45 in good health and CMV-seronegative. Sequenced: PBMCs. This chain's CDR3 is CASSPPLAGGGETQYF. The CDR3 DNA follows: TGTGCCAGCAGTCCCCCACTAGCGGGTGGAGGGGAGACCCAGTACTTC.